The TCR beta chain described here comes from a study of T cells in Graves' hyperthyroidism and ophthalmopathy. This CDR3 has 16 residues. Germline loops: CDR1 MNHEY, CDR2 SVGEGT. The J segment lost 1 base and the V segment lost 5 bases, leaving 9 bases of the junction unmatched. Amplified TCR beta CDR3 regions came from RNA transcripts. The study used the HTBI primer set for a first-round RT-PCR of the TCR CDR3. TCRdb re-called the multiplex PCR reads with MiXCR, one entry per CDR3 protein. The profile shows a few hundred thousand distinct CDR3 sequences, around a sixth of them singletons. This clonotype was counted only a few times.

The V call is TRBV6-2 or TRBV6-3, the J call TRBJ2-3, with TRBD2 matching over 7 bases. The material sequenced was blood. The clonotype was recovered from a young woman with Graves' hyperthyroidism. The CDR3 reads CASSPLPGGGTDTQYF. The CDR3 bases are TGTGCCAGCAGTCCTTTACCTGGGGGGGGCACAGATACGCAGTATTTT.